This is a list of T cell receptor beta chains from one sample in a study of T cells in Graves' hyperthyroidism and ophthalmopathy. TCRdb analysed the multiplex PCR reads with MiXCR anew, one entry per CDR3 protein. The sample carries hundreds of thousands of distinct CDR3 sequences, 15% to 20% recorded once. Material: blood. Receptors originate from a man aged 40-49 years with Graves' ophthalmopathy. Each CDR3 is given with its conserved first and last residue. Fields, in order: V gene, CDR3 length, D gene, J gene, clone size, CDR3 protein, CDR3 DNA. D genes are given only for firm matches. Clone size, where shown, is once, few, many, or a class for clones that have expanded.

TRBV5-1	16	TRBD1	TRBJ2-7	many	CASSPRQGQQVTGQYF	TGCGCCAGCAGCCCCAGACAGGGTCAACAGGTTACCGGGCAGTACTTC
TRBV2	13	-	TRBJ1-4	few	CASSEAPPLELFF	TGTGCCAGCAGTGAAGCCCCCCCCCTGGAACTGTTTTTT
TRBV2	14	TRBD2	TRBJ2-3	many	CASRIAGDTDTQYF	TGTGCCAGCCGAATAGCGGGAGACACAGATACGCAGTATTTT
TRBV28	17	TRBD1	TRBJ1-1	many	CASSSYRGRSMNTEAFF	TGTGCCAGCAGTTCCTACAGGGGCCGAAGTATGAACACTGAAGCTTTCTTT
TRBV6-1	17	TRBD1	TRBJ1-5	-	CASLNLGWGQGNQPQHF	TGTGCCAGCCTGAATCTTGGGTGGGGACAGGGCAATCAGCCCCAGCATTTT
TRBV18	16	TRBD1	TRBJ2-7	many	CASSPGQRRVQDEQYF	TGTGCCAGCTCACCGGGACAGCGGCGGGTCCAAGACGAGCAGTACTTC
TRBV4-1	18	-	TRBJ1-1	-	CASSQVGSGGLMNTEAFF	TGCGCCAGCAGCCAAGTTGGCTCCGGGGGCCTGATGAACACTGAAGCTTTCTTT
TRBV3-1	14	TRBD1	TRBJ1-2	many	CASSQETGNFGYTF	TGTGCCAGCAGCCAAGAGACAGGGAACTTTGGCTACACCTTC
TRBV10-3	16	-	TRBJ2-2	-	CAISEWEHPNTGELFF	TGTGCCATCAGTGAATGGGAACACCCGAACACCGGGGAGCTGTTTTTT
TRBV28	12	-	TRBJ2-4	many	CASSLDKNIQYF	TGTGCCAGCAGTTTAGACAAAAACATTCAGTACTTC
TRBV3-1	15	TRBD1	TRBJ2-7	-	CASSQGTGGPYEQYF	TGTGCCAGCAGCCAAGGGACAGGGGGTCCCTACGAGCAGTACTTC
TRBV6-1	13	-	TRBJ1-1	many	CASSPGYSTEAFF	TGTGCCAGCAGCCCAGGGTATAGCACTGAAGCTTTCTTT
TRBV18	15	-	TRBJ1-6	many	CASSPMGPDNSPLHF	TGTGCCAGCTCACCAATGGGGCCGGATAATTCACCCCTCCACTTT
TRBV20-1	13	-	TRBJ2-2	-	CSARRQITGELFF	TGCAGTGCTAGAAGACAGATCACCGGGGAGCTGTTTTTT
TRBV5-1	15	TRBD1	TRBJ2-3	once	CASSSTGAKSDTQYF	TGCGCCAGCAGCTCCACAGGGGCGAAATCGGATACGCAGTATTTT
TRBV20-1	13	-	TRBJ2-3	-	CSASRSGTDTQYF	TGCAGTGCTAGTAGGAGCGGCACAGATACGCAGTATTTT
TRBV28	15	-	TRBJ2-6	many	CASSLYPPGANVLTF	TGTGCCAGCAGTCTATATCCCCCTGGGGCCAACGTCCTGACTTTC
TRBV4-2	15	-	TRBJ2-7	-	CASSQEAAFGDEQYF	TGTGCCAGCAGCCAAGAGGCCGCCTTTGGTGACGAGCAGTACTTC
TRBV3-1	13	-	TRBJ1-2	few	CASSPEGSYGYTF	TGTGCCAGCAGCCCGGAAGGGTCCTATGGCTACACCTTC
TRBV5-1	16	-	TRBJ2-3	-	CASSLGGKGGTDTQYF	TGCGCCAGCAGCTTGGGCGGGAAAGGGGGCACAGATACGCAGTATTTT
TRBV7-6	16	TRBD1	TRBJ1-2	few	CASSSRPGQGNYGYTF	TGTGCCAGCAGCTCTAGACCGGGACAGGGAAACTATGGCTACACCTTC
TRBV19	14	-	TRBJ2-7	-	CASTRDAANYEQYF	TGTGCCAGCACCCGGGACGCCGCGAACTACGAGCAGTACTTC
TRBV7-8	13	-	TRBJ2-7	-	CASNYLGSYEQYF	TGTGCCAGCAACTACCTAGGCTCCTACGAGCAGTACTTC
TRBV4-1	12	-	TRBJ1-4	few	CASSHIRGKLFF	TGCGCCAGCAGCCATATAAGGGGGAAACTGTTTTTT
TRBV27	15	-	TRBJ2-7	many	CASSWSGGISYEQYF	TGTGCCAGCAGTTGGTCGGGCGGGATCTCCTACGAGCAGTACTTC
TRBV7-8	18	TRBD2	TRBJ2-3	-	CASSFPAGVLPGTDTQYF	TGTGCCAGCAGCTTTCCAGCGGGAGTATTGCCGGGCACAGATACGCAGTATTTT
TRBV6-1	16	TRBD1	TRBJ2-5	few	CASRSPGQGASETQYF	TGTGCCAGCAGGTCCCCGGGACAGGGGGCGAGTGAGACCCAGTACTTC
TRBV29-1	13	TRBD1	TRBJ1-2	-	CSVKTGGDYGYTF	TGCAGCGTAAAGACAGGGGGGGACTATGGCTACACCTTC
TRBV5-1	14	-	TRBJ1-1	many	CASTRGIEYTEAFF	TGCGCCAGCACCAGGGGAATTGAGTACACTGAAGCTTTCTTT
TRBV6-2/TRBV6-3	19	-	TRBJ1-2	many	CASSYSKVRTATFGHGYTF	TGTGCCAGCAGTTACTCGAAAGTACGGACTGCGACCTTCGGTCATGGCTACACCTTC
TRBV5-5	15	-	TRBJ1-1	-	CASSPRFGGNTEAFF	TGTGCCAGCAGCCCCCGTTTCGGGGGGAACACTGAAGCTTTCTTT
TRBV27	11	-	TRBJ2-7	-	CASTDNYEQYF	TGTGCCAGCACTGACAATTACGAGCAGTACTTC
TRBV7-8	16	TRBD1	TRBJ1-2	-	CASSFVPGQKNYGYTF	TGTGCCAGCAGCTTTGTCCCGGGACAGAAAAACTATGGCTACACCTTC
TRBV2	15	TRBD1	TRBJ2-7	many	CASSPWPGTGNEQYF	TGTGCCAGCAGCCCTTGGCCCGGGACAGGGAACGAGCAGTACTTC
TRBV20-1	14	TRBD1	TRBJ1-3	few	CSASATGSGNTIYF	TGCAGTGCGAGCGCGACAGGGAGCGGAAACACCATATATTTT
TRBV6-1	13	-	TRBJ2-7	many	CASRPTVTYEQYF	TGTGCCAGCAGGCCGACAGTTACCTACGAGCAGTACTTC